Listed below are T cell receptor beta chains from one sample, sequenced in a study of T cells after yellow fever vaccination. TCRdb re-derived calls from the 5' RACE reads in MiXCR, one entry per CDR3 protein. In the table there are some 350,000 distinct CDR3 sequences, 3% to 4.5% of which are singletons. The sample here was PBMCs, taken 5 days after the yellow fever booster vaccination. The receptor set was obtained from a man younger than 35 who received the YFV17D yellow fever vaccine. CDR3s include the opening cysteine and the closing phenylalanine or tryptophan. The order of the fields is V gene, clone size, D gene, J gene, CDR3 DNA, CDR3 protein. The D gene is left open where the match is weak. Some rows mark clone size as missing; the rest say once, few, many or name a class of expanded clone.

V: TRBV10-3; size: few; D: TRBD1; J: TRBJ2-3; DNA: TGTGCCATCAGTGAGCAGGGGGCGGCAGATACGCAGTATTTT; CDR3: CAISEQGAADTQYF
V: TRBV30; size: few; D: NA; J: TRBJ1-1; DNA: TGTGCCTGGAGTCCCGGGGTCTCGAACACTGAAGCTTTCTTT; CDR3: CAWSPGVSNTEAFF
V: TRBV13; size: NA; D: NA; J: TRBJ1-1; DNA: TGTGCCAGCAGCGTCAGGAACACTGAAGCTTTCTTT; CDR3: CASSVRNTEAFF
V: TRBV20-1; size: few; D: NA; J: TRBJ2-5; DNA: TGCAGTGCTAGGGGGACACCACAATCCCAAGAGACCCAGTACTTC; CDR3: CSARGTPQSQETQYF
V: TRBV5-4; size: NA; D: NA; J: TRBJ1-6; DNA: TGTGCCAGCGGGCGACCTAACTCACCCCTCCACTTT; CDR3: CASGRPNSPLHF
V: TRBV7-3; size: many; D: NA; J: TRBJ2-2; DNA: TGTGCCAGCAGCCCCCCGGGGCAGGGTAGCACCGGGGAGCTGTTTTTT; CDR3: CASSPPGQGSTGELFF
V: TRBV7-2; size: few; D: NA; J: TRBJ1-2; DNA: TGTGCCAGCAGCTTTAGGTCTGCCAACTATTTTAGCTACACCTTC; CDR3: CASSFRSANYFSYTF
V: TRBV5-1; size: few; D: NA; J: TRBJ2-3; DNA: TGCGCCAGCAGGTTCTCGCTAGATACGCAGTATTTT; CDR3: CASRFSLDTQYF
V: TRBV5-4; size: NA; D: NA; J: TRBJ1-1; DNA: TGTGCCAGCAGCCCAATACAGGGTGGCACTGAAGCTTTCTTT; CDR3: CASSPIQGGTEAFF
V: TRBV4-1; size: many; D: NA; J: TRBJ1-5; DNA: TGCGCCAGCAGCCAAGATAGGTCGGGCGGTCAGCCCCAGCATTTT; CDR3: CASSQDRSGGQPQHF
V: TRBV7-2; size: NA; D: NA; J: TRBJ1-5; DNA: TGTGCCAGCAGCTGGTGGGGCAATCAGCCCCAGCATTTT; CDR3: CASSWWGNQPQHF
V: TRBV4-2; size: NA; D: NA; J: TRBJ1-1; DNA: TGTGCCAGCAGCCAAGAGGTTTGGGATAAAGCTTTCTTT; CDR3: CASSQEVWDKAFF
V: TRBV7-6; size: many; D: NA; J: TRBJ2-3; DNA: TGTGCCAGCAGCTTACCCACCCTAGCCTCCACAGATACGCAGTATTTT; CDR3: CASSLPTLASTDTQYF
V: TRBV2; size: many; D: NA; J: TRBJ2-4; DNA: TGTGCCAGCCTACCCGGGGTGGCCAAAAACATTCAGTACTTC; CDR3: CASLPGVAKNIQYF
V: TRBV2; size: few; D: NA; J: TRBJ1-2; DNA: TGTGCCAGCAGTGAAGAGAAGGGAAACTATGGCTACACCTTC; CDR3: CASSEEKGNYGYTF
V: TRBV3-1; size: many; D: TRBD2; J: TRBJ2-1; DNA: TGTGCCAGCAGCCAAGATGTAGCGGGGGGGCGGAATGAGCAGTTCTTC; CDR3: CASSQDVAGGRNEQFF
V: TRBV6-1; size: few; D: NA; J: TRBJ1-5; DNA: TGTGCCAGCAGTGTGAGGGGGGAGTTTGGTCAGCCCCAGCATTTT; CDR3: CASSVRGEFGQPQHF
V: TRBV5-1; size: few; D: NA; J: TRBJ2-3; DNA: TGCGCCAGCAGCTTGCGAGGATTCGGCACAGATACGCAGTATTTT; CDR3: CASSLRGFGTDTQYF
V: TRBV21-1; size: NA; D: NA; J: TRBJ2-5; DNA: TGTGCCAGCAGCCCAGCCGGGTCAGATCAAGAGACCCAGTACTTC; CDR3: CASSPAGSDQETQYF
V: TRBV20-1; size: NA; D: NA; J: TRBJ2-7; DNA: TGCAGTGCTAGTCCCCGGGGTGGCGAGCAGTACTTC; CDR3: CSASPRGGEQYF
V: TRBV11-2; size: few; D: NA; J: TRBJ2-7; DNA: TGTGCCAGCAGCCCGGCTTGGGGGGGCAGTTACGAGCAGTACTTC; CDR3: CASSPAWGGSYEQYF
V: TRBV5-1; size: many; D: NA; J: TRBJ1-6; DNA: TGCGCCAGCAGCTTGGAGGGAATTACTAATTCACCCCTCCACTTT; CDR3: CASSLEGITNSPLHF
V: TRBV7-8; size: many; D: NA; J: TRBJ2-5; DNA: TGTGCCAGCAGCTTAACCACAGGAGGGGAGACCCAGTACTTC; CDR3: CASSLTTGGETQYF
V: TRBV6-5; size: few; D: TRBD2; J: TRBJ2-3; DNA: TGTGCCACCCGGGGGGGCCCAACAGATACGCAGTATTTT; CDR3: CATRGGPTDTQYF
V: TRBV6-1; size: many; D: NA; J: TRBJ2-3; DNA: TGTGCCAGCAGTGTGGCGGGCGCAGATACGCAGTATTTT; CDR3: CASSVAGADTQYF
V: TRBV7-9; size: NA; D: TRBD2; J: TRBJ2-5; DNA: TGTGCCAGCAGCCCGGGGACTAGCGGGGGGAAGGAAGAGACCCAGTACTTC; CDR3: CASSPGTSGGKEETQYF
V: TRBV5-5; size: many; D: NA; J: TRBJ2-3; DNA: TGTGCCAGCAGTCGCTACACAGATACGCAGTATTTT; CDR3: CASSRYTDTQYF
V: TRBV4-3; size: many; D: TRBD2; J: TRBJ2-7; DNA: TGCGCCAGCAGCCAAGATTGGGGGGGGAGCTCCTACGAGCAGTACTTC; CDR3: CASSQDWGGSSYEQYF
V: TRBV3-1; size: many; D: TRBD1; J: TRBJ2-4; DNA: TGTGCCAGCAGCAACCGGGACAGGGGTGACATTCAGTACTTC; CDR3: CASSNRDRGDIQYF
V: TRBV6-4; size: few; D: TRBD2; J: TRBJ2-1; DNA: TGTGCCAGCAGTGCCCTCGGGGCGCGGGGGGGCGTAGATGAGCAGTTCTTC; CDR3: CASSALGARGGVDEQFF